A selection of T cell receptor beta chains follows, all from one sample in a study of cytomegalovirus exposure and HLA in healthy donors. Profiling relied on immunoSEQ multiplex PCR, and the TCRdb table lists in-frame clones only, not all of them. The table has 200,000 to 250,000 clones, 80% to 90% seen once. Material: PBMCs. The receptors were gathered from a man between 25 and 39 years old in good health and CMV-seronegative. CDR3s include the opening cysteine and the closing phenylalanine or tryptophan. D genes are given only for firm matches. For some rows the clone size is stated as once, few or many, or as a class when expanded; others skip it.

j_call	clone_size	v_call	d_call	cdr3_nt	cdr3_aa
TRBJ2-3	-	TRBV5-1	-	TGCGCCAGCAGCTTGAACATCGATACGCAGTATTTT	CASSLNIDTQYF
TRBJ1-5	-	TRBV6-1	-	TGTGCCAGCAGAGTACAGTTTTATAGCAATCAGCCCCAGCATTTT	CASRVQFYSNQPQHF
TRBJ2-6	-	TRBV6-5	-	TGTGCCAGCAGTCCCTCTGGGGCCAGCGTCCTGACTTTC	CASSPSGASVLTF
TRBJ2-7	once	TRBV28	TRBD2	TGTGCCAGCAGTTTAACGGCGGGGGGATCCTACGAGCAGTACTTC	CASSLTAGGSYEQYF
TRBJ1-2	once	TRBV27	-	TGTGCCAGCAGGTCCCCGGGGGGGGGTAACTATGGCTACACCTTC	CASRSPGGGNYGYTF
TRBJ2-3	-	TRBV28	-	TGTGCCAGCAGCGACAGGTTTCCCCCAGATACGCAGTATTTT	CASSDRFPPDTQYF
TRBJ1-1	few	TRBV7-7	TRBD1	TGTGCAGTATGGGACAGGGTAGCCACTGAAGCTTTCTTT	CAVWDRVATEAFF
TRBJ1-1	once	TRBV7-9	TRBD1	TGTGCCAGCAGCCTCACCGGGACAGGGGGCCATGAAGCTTTCTTT	CASSLTGTGGHEAFF
TRBJ1-5	-	TRBV6-7	-	TGTGCCAGCAGTATATCCCCTCAGGGCCGCAATCAGCCCCAGCATTTT	CASSISPQGRNQPQHF
TRBJ1-3	-	TRBV15	TRBD1	TGTGCCGCCCGGGACAGGGGGTCGAGAGGCACCATATATTTT	CAARDRGSRGTIYF
TRBJ1-1	-	TRBV5-1	-	TGCGCCAGCTCAAAAATAGGGGGCACTGAAGCTTTCTTT	CASSKIGGTEAFF
TRBJ1-4	-	TRBV10-2	TRBD1	TGCGCCAGCAGTGCGGGACAGGGGAGGGCTGAAAAACTGTTTTTT	CASSAGQGRAEKLFF
TRBJ2-7	-	TRBV27	TRBD1	TGTGCCAGCAGTTTTCGCAGGGGGACCTACGAGCAGTACTTC	CASSFRRGTYEQYF
TRBJ2-3	-	TRBV6-1	TRBD2	TGTGCCAGCAGTGATAGCGCAATAGCGGGGCCAGATACGCAGTATTTT	CASSDSAIAGPDTQYF
TRBJ1-2	-	TRBV11-2	TRBD1	TGTGCCAGCAGCTCGGCTGGGACAGGGGGCCGGTATGGCTACACCTTC	CASSSAGTGGRYGYTF
TRBJ1-3	-	TRBV4-1	-	TGCGCCAGCAGCCAAGATCGGACAACGGCAAACACCATATATTTT	CASSQDRTTANTIYF
TRBJ1-3	-	TRBV6-1	-	TGTGCCAGCAGTGAATATGGGGGCCTCGGAGCACTAGGTCCTGGAAACACCATATATTTT	CASSEYGGLGALGPGNTIYF
TRBJ1-2	-	TRBV10-3	-	TGTGCCATCCACCAGGACATGACCTATGGCTACACCTTC	CAIHQDMTYGYTF
TRBJ2-5	-	TRBV5-1	-	TGCGCCAGCAGCTTCGGACAGCGCCAAGAGACCCAGTACTTC	CASSFGQRQETQYF
TRBJ2-3	once	TRBV15	-	TGTGCCACCAGCTTTAGTCCCTACACAGATACGCAGTATTTT	CATSFSPYTDTQYF
TRBJ1-3	-	TRBV6-4	-	TGTGCCACCCTGACAGATAGCTCTGGAAACACCATATATTTT	CATLTDSSGNTIYF
TRBJ2-2	-	TRBV11-2	TRBD1	TGTGCCAGCAGCTTAGATCCCCACAGACAGGGTACCGGGGAGCTGTTTTTT	CASSLDPHRQGTGELFF
TRBJ2-5	-	TRBV11-2	TRBD2	TGTGCCAGCAGCCGGGGACTAGCTTGGCAAGAGACCCAGTACTTC	CASSRGLAWQETQYF
TRBJ2-2	-	TRBV7-2	TRBD1	TGTGCCAGCAGCGGGACAGTTAACACCGGGGAGCTGTTTTTT	CASSGTVNTGELFF
TRBJ1-2	-	TRBV7-9	-	TGTGCCAGCAGTCAGTCTAATCAGGGGCTTAACTATGGCTACACCTTC	CASSQSNQGLNYGYTF
TRBJ2-7	-	TRBV6-6	TRBD1	TGTGCCAGCACCCCACGCGGGACAGGGGATACCGAGCAGTACTTC	CASTPRGTGDTEQYF
TRBJ2-2	-	TRBV2	-	TGTGCCAGCAGACGGACAGAACCTACCGGGGAGCTGTTTTTT	CASRRTEPTGELFF
TRBJ2-3	-	TRBV10-3	-	TGTGCCATCAGCGCAGGCTTGAGCACAGATACGCAGTATTTT	CAISAGLSTDTQYF
TRBJ2-1	-	TRBV4-1	-	TGCGCCAGCAGCCACGGTGAGCAGTTCTTC	CASSHGEQFF
TRBJ1-4	-	TRBV15	TRBD1	TGTGCCACCAGCCGCGGACAGGGGGCGCGTGAAAAACTGTTTTTT	CATSRGQGAREKLFF
TRBJ2-7	-	TRBV28	-	TGTGCCAGCAGTTCCCGCTACGAGCAGTACTTC	CASSSRYEQYF
TRBJ1-1	-	TRBV4-1	-	TGCGCCAGCAGCCAGGCCGCCACGGGGGCGCGGGGGTGGGCTTTCTTT	CASSQAATGARGWAFF
TRBJ2-5	-	TRBV29-1	-	TGCAGCGTTGAAGACCCCCGGGAGACCCAGTACTTC	CSVEDPRETQYF
TRBJ2-7	-	TRBV28	-	TGTGCCAGCACCCCCGGGGGGCGACGGTACGAGCAGTACTTC	CASTPGGRRYEQYF
TRBJ1-4	-	TRBV15	-	TGTGCCACCAGCGACTCGATCTCTTTGGATGAAAAACTGTTTTTT	CATSDSISLDEKLFF
TRBJ2-1	-	TRBV11-2	-	TGTGCCAGCAGCTTACCGACAGAGCACAATGAGCAGTTCTTC	CASSLPTEHNEQFF
TRBJ1-1	few	TRBV6-5	-	TGTGCCAGCAGCTTGCATACAGGGAACACTGAAGCTTTCTTT	CASSLHTGNTEAFF
TRBJ1-2	-	TRBV6-1	-	TGTGCCAGCAGTGAAATCGTCAGGGCCGGCTACACCTTC	CASSEIVRAGYTF
TRBJ1-6	-	TRBV5-1	-	TGCGCCAGCAGCGAGGGTAATTCACCCCTCCACTTT	CASSEGNSPLHF
TRBJ1-6	few	TRBV5-4	-	TGTGCCAGCAGTCGATCGGGATCGAGGAACTCACCCCTCCACTTT	CASSRSGSRNSPLHF
TRBJ2-3	-	TRBV4-1	TRBD2	TGCGCCAGCAGCCATGACCTAATTAGCGGGGGGGCAAAAGATACGCAGTATTTT	CASSHDLISGGAKDTQYF
TRBJ2-1	-	TRBV4-1	-	TGCGCCAGCAGCCAAGTCGCCGGTTACAATGAGCAGTTCTTC	CASSQVAGYNEQFF
TRBJ1-1	-	TRBV19	-	TGTGCCAGTGGAGAGGGCCTGAACACTGAAGCTTTCTTT	CASGEGLNTEAFF
TRBJ2-7	-	TRBV6-1	-	TGTGCCAGCAGTGTTCGTTGGCAGGTCCCCTACGAGCAGTACTTC	CASSVRWQVPYEQYF
TRBJ2-7	-	TRBV27	TRBD1	TGTGCCAGCAGTTTGCTGCAGGGGGCGGAATACGAGCAGTACTTC	CASSLLQGAEYEQYF
TRBJ2-7	-	TRBV5-4	-	TGTGCCAGCAGCTTGCTAGACAGGAGCGACGAGCAGTACTTC	CASSLLDRSDEQYF
TRBJ1-2	-	TRBV7-9	-	TGTGCCAGCAGCTTAAACAGCAACTATGGCTACACCTTC	CASSLNSNYGYTF
TRBJ1-5	-	TRBV28	-	TGTGCCAGCAGTAGTTCAGGGTCCAGCAATCAGCCCCAGCATTTT	CASSSSGSSNQPQHF
TRBJ2-7	-	TRBV2	-	TGTGCCAGCAGGCCAGGGCCCTACGAGCAGTACTTC	CASRPGPYEQYF
TRBJ1-1	few	TRBV6-5	-	TGTGCCAGCAGCGCGGTTGGCACTGAAGCTTTCTTT	CASSAVGTEAFF
TRBJ2-7	few	TRBV7-8	TRBD2	TGTGCCAGCAGCTCTTCTAGCGGGAGGATGGGCGAGCAGTACTTC	CASSSSSGRMGEQYF
TRBJ2-5	once	TRBV2	TRBD2	TGTGCCAGCAGCCAACGGCTAGCGGGAGGGCGAGGGGAGACCCAGTACTTC	CASSQRLAGGRGETQYF
TRBJ2-7	-	TRBV28	-	TGTGCCAGCAGTACTGGAACAGGGATGTCCTACGAGCAGTACTTC	CASSTGTGMSYEQYF
TRBJ2-1	-	TRBV2	TRBD2	TGTGCCAGCAGTGAACTAGCGGGGGGCCCCAATGAGCAGTTCTTC	CASSELAGGPNEQFF
TRBJ1-4	-	TRBV27	TRBD1	TGTGCCAGCAGTGCCTGGGACAGGGGTAAAAAACTGTTTTTT	CASSAWDRGKKLFF
TRBJ2-3	-	TRBV9	TRBD1	TGTGCCAGCAGCGTAGAGGCAGGGGGAAACACAGATACGCAGTATTTT	CASSVEAGGNTDTQYF
TRBJ2-7	once	TRBV7-9	-	TGTGCCAGCAGCTCTGGGTCCCGAGGCGAGCAGTACTTC	CASSSGSRGEQYF
TRBJ2-5	-	TRBV7-9	-	TGTTCCAGCAGCTTCTCCCAGACCCAGTACTTC	CSSSFSQTQYF
TRBJ1-6	few	TRBV6-5	-	TGTGCCAGCCGTTCGGAGGGAACCGTCTCTAATTCACCCCTCCACTTT	CASRSEGTVSNSPLHF